These T cell receptor beta chains were read from a single sample in a study of CD8+ T cells in alopecia areata. Profiled with immunoSEQ multiplex PCR; TCRdb holds only in-frame clones, not every one. The sample lists some 88,000 clones; 40% to 50% were seen once. Material: CD8+ T cells sorted from blood, obtained at week 24, from a patient treated with tofacitinib. The receptors come from a human donor with alopecia areata. The CDR3 runs from the conserved cysteine through the conserved F or W. Fields, in order: J gene, clone size, D gene, V gene, CDR3 length, CDR3 DNA, CDR3 protein. The D gene is left open where the match is weak. Rows give clone size only sometimes, using once, few, many, or a class for an expanded clone.

TRBJ2-2 | . | . | TRBV27 | 14 | TGTGCCACCAGTGATTCCCCGGGACCCTGGGAGCTGTTTTTT | CATSDSPGPWELFF
TRBJ2-7 | . | . | TRBV9 | 13 | TGTGCCAGCAGCGTAGCCGGGCTCGACGAGCAGTACTTC | CASSVAGLDEQYF
TRBJ2-2 | . | TRBD1 | TRBV29-1 | 14 | TGCAGCGTTTGGGGGACAGGGGGGACCGGGGAGCTGTTTTTT | CSVWGTGGTGELFF
TRBJ2-6 | . | . | TRBV5-1 | 14 | TGCGCCAGCAGCTTGAGGTCTGGGGCCAACGTCCTGACTTTC | CASSLRSGANVLTF
TRBJ2-7 | . | . | TRBV4-2 | 14 | TGTGCCAGCAGCCAAGACCCAGGGAACTACGAGCAGTACTTC | CASSQDPGNYEQYF
TRBJ1-5 | . | . | TRBV6-1 | 14 | TGTGCCAGCAGTGAAGTGGATAGCAATCAGCCCCAGCATTTT | CASSEVDSNQPQHF
TRBJ2-3 | few | . | TRBV5-1 | 14 | TGCGCCAGCAGCTTGGAGGACAGCACAGATACGCAGTATTTT | CASSLEDSTDTQYF
TRBJ1-4 | . | . | TRBV4-1 | 13 | TGCGCCAGCAGCCAGGTTTGGGGTGAAAAACTGTTTTTT | CASSQVWGEKLFF
TRBJ2-1 | . | TRBD2 | TRBV4-1 | 14 | TGCGCCAGCAGCCAAGGGGAGGGAGGGCCTGAGCAGTTCTTC | CASSQGEGGPEQFF
TRBJ1-1 | once | . | TRBV5-1 | 15 | TGCGCCAGCAGCTCGACCGACAATACGAACACTGAAGCTTTCTTT | CASSSTDNTNTEAFF
TRBJ2-7 | . | TRBD2 | TRBV4-1 | 16 | TGCGCCAGCAGCCAAGCCGAAGGACTAGCGGGATACGAGCAGTACTTC | CASSQAEGLAGYEQYF
TRBJ2-1 | few | . | TRBV5-6 | 12 | TGTGCCAGCAGCTCCTTCGCCAATGAGCAGTTCTTC | CASSSFANEQFF
TRBJ1-4 | . | . | TRBV2 | 14 | TGTGCCAGCAGTGAGGACCCTTCGGATGAAAAACTGTTTTTT | CASSEDPSDEKLFF
TRBJ1-1 | . | . | TRBV2 | 17 | TGTGCCAGCTCGTTCGGAGCGGCAGGGAGCATGAACACTGAAGCTTTCTTT | CASSFGAAGSMNTEAFF
TRBJ2-5 | . | . | TRBV14 | 14 | TGTGCCAGCAGCCTTGGACTGTTACAAGAGACCCAGTACTTC | CASSLGLLQETQYF
TRBJ1-2 | . | . | TRBV27 | 16 | TGTGCCAGCAGAGGGGGGGTACAACACCTAAACTATGGCTACACCTTC | CASRGGVQHLNYGYTF
TRBJ2-4 | few | TRBD1 | TRBV9 | 15 | TGTGCCAGCAGCACCCGAGACAGGGAGAGAAACATTCAGTACTTC | CASSTRDRERNIQYF
TRBJ1-2 | . | . | TRBV2 | 17 | TGTGCCAGCAGTACGGGTCCCGAAAGGGCCGCAAACTATGGCTACACCTTC | CASSTGPERAANYGYTF
TRBJ2-1 | few | . | TRBV5-1 | 16 | TGCGCCAGCAGCTTGGTGGGGGTTGTCCCCTACAATGAGCAGTTCTTC | CASSLVGVVPYNEQFF
TRBJ2-3 | . | TRBD1 | TRBV5-1 | 15 | TGCGCCAGCAGCTTGGAGGGACAGGGCACAGATACGCAGTATTTT | CASSLEGQGTDTQYF
TRBJ2-5 | . | TRBD2 | TRBV7-6 | 15 | TGTGCCAGCAGCTGGACTAGCGGGAGTGAAGAGACCCAGTACTTC | CASSWTSGSEETQYF
TRBJ2-3 | . | TRBD2 | TRBV2 | 15 | TGTGCCAGCAGGGAGACTAGCGGGGGCACAGATACGCAGTATTTT | CASRETSGGTDTQYF
TRBJ2-1 | . | . | TRBV14 | 11 | TGTGCCAGCAGCCCCGGGTGGGAGCAGTTCTTC | CASSPGWEQFF
TRBJ2-1 | . | TRBD2 | TRBV6-1 | 16 | TGTGCCAGCAGTGAAGCGGTTAGCGGGACATACAATGAGCAGTTCTTC | CASSEAVSGTYNEQFF
TRBJ1-1 | once | . | TRBV27 | 13 | TGTGCCACCCAGGCGGGAGGGGGAACTGAAGCTTTCTTT | CATQAGGGTEAFF
TRBJ2-5 | few | . | TRBV29-1 | 15 | TGCAGCGTTGTCACCCGGGGTGGGAGGCAAGAGACCCAGTACTTC | CSVVTRGGRQETQYF
TRBJ2-1 | few | . | TRBV27 | 16 | TGTGCCAGCAGTTCGGACTACTTCGTCTCCTACAATGAGCAGTTCTTC | CASSSDYFVSYNEQFF
TRBJ2-1 | . | . | TRBV5-4 | 14 | TGTGCCAGCAGCCAGCGGGACAACTACAATGAGCAGTTCTTC | CASSQRDNYNEQFF
TRBJ2-3 | . | . | TRBV6-1 | 13 | TGTGCCAGCAGTTTGTGGCGAACAGATACGCAGTATTTT | CASSLWRTDTQYF
TRBJ2-2 | once | TRBD1 | TRBV30 | 14 | TGTGCCTGGGAGCCGGGACAGTCCACCGGGGAGCTGTTTTTT | CAWEPGQSTGELFF
TRBJ2-1 | . | TRBD2 | TRBV14 | 17 | TGTGCCAGCAGCCGTGGTCGGCGGGAGGTGTCCTACAATGAGCAGTTCTTC | CASSRGRREVSYNEQFF
TRBJ1-2 | few | . | TRBV11-2 | 13 | TGTGCCAGCAGCTTAGAGGGTTGGAAGGGCTACACCTTC | CASSLEGWKGYTF
TRBJ2-1 | . | . | TRBV7-9 | 15 | TGTGCCAGCAGCTTGGTCGGGAGCTCCTACAATGAGCAGTTCTTC | CASSLVGSSYNEQFF
TRBJ1-2 | . | . | TRBV9 | 15 | TGTGCCAGCAGCGTAGTTTCAGATCCTAACTATGGCTACACCTTC | CASSVVSDPNYGYTF
TRBJ1-1 | . | . | TRBV30 | 13 | TGTGCCTGGAGTGACGCGTATTACACTGAAGCTTTCTTT | CAWSDAYYTEAFF
TRBJ2-2 | few | TRBD2 | TRBV29-1 | 17 | TGCAGCGTCCGAAGGCGGGAGGGCCCGGTTGATAGCGGGGAGCTGTTTTTT | CSVRRREGPVDSGELFF